A selection of T cell receptor beta chains follows, all from one sample in a study of CD8+ T cells in alopecia areata. Generated by immunoSEQ multiplex PCR, the TCRdb table keeps only in-frame clones and is missing some. In the table there are some 4,000 clones, 65% to 75% of which are singletons. The starting material was skin, obtained at week 24, from a patient treated with tofacitinib. These receptors originate from a human donor with alopecia areata. CDR3s leave out the opening cysteine and the closing phenylalanine or tryptophan.

v_call,cdr3_aa
TRBV18,ASSPARVGTEAF
TRBV5-1,ASSPSGSSDGETQY
TRBV28,ASSFAGQGDTGELF
TRBV11-2,ASSLFTRGNYGYT
TRBV28,ASSFLSGRNEQF
TRBV5-1,ASSRRGLANTGELF
TRBV7-9,ASSLSLAGVSYNEQF
TRBV9,ASSVDRGQGFYEQY
TRBV30,AWSVGGDQPQH
TRBV7-6,ASTPGTDLAGYT
TRBV11-2,ASSLDRGTYNEQF
TRBV29-1,SVPQGWNGELF
TRBV6-1,ASSPDRVKWIQY
TRBV11-1,ASRDRSSYEQY